This T cell receptor (beta chain) was profiled in a study of cytomegalovirus exposure and HLA in healthy donors. In the study overall: The roughly 670 first-cohort repertoires shared a platform with the roughly 120 validation repertoires, as reported in a later analysis. Findings of the study overall: Most TCR sequences proved rare, with some public TCRs found in many donors. Altogether, some 170 TCR beta chains were recorded as cytomegalovirus-associated.

The assay was immunoSEQ multiplex PCR, and TCRdb's table has in-frame clones only and misses some. The table lists 200,000 to 300,000 clones, around nine tenths of them singletons, with 2.6% in the top ten. Remarks on this clone: Its cognate antigen is unknown.

The donors formed part of the 120-subject validation cohort, distinct from the roughly 700-subject first cohort. With 0 bases clipped from V and 6 bases from J, the junction kept 7 bases outside the gene matches. The CDR3 spans 16 residues. Per the germline V gene, CDR1 is LGHNA and CDR2 is YSLEER. The receptor was derived from a man younger than 35 in good health and CMV-seronegative. The specimen was PBMCs. This rearrangement joins TRBV4-3 to TRBJ2-1, with 8 bases lining up with TRBD1. Here the CDR3 reads CASSQDQGTGPNEQFF. The CDR3 nucleotides read TGCGCCAGCAGCCAAGATCAAGGGACAGGCCCCAATGAGCAGTTCTTC.